A single T cell receptor (beta chain) is shown here with its context. These data originate in a study of OX40 agonist ivuxolimab in advanced cancers. TCRdb keeps only in-frame clones here, not all; method: immunoSEQ multiplex PCR. The sample yields about 79,000 clones, 90% seen once. CDR3 length: 16 residues. V was shortened by 7 bases and J by 9 bases, with 25 bases between the two germline ends. Looked up from germline, CDR1 is MNHEY and CDR2 is SMNVEV (reference sequence). The sample consisted of CD4+ or CD8+ T cells sorted from blood, taken in a trial of the OX40 agonist ivuxolimab. The chain has TRBV27 and TRBJ2-4; D possibly uses TRBD1 or TRBD2 (7 bases each). This sequence was found in an adult with an advanced solid tumor such as melanoma, head and neck, liver or kidney cancer. The CDR3 here is CASKGGGGSTWGIQYF. The CDR3 DNA follows: TGTGCCAGCAAAGGGGGAGGGGGCTCCACCTGGGGCATTCAGTACTTC.